This T cell receptor beta chain was recovered during a study of shared clonotypes between healthy human individuals. Broader study findings: An expected dependence of interdonor clonotype sharing on sequencing depth was noted.

In regard to this clone: The antigen is unknown. This sample includes further DNA sequences coding for the same CDR3.

The method was immunoSEQ multiplex PCR; TCRdb's version includes in-frame clones alone and lacks a portion of them. There are about 2,500,000 clones in the sample; about 92% occur only once, and roughly 0.14% lies in the top ten. The receptor's source is a man between 18 and 35 years old in good health. The sequencing input was naive CD4+ T cells sorted from blood. Specified subset: CD45RA+ positively selected.

In DNA form, the CDR3 reads TGCGCCAGCAGCTTGGATTCAGGTAATCAGCCCCAGCATTTT. Residues: CASSLDSGNQPQHF. This rearrangement joins TRBV5-1 to TRBJ1-5; no definite D call. The CDR3 sequence is 14 residues long. In germline, CDR1 is SGHRS, CDR2 YFSETQ. The V gene lost 0 bases and the J gene lost 4 bases, with 8 bases spanning the gap.